A selection of T cell receptor beta chains follows, all from one sample in a study of shared clonotypes between healthy human individuals. Sequencing used immunoSEQ multiplex PCR; TCRdb keeps in-frame clones, though not all of them. The table lists around 2.5 million clones, roughly 93% of them singletons, with about 0.34% in the top ten. The source material was naive CD4+ T cells from PBMCs. The source is a man aged 18 to 35 in good health. Some clones in this sample may be carry-over from other donors' samples. Each CDR3 is given with its conserved first and last residue. D genes are given only for firm matches. For some rows the clone size is stated as once, few or many, or as a class when expanded; others skip it.

V: TRBV11-3; D: NA; size: NA; J: TRBJ2-2; DNA: TGTGCCAGCAGCCGTTCAGGGTTGGGGACCGGGGAGCTGTTTTTT; CDR3: CASSRSGLGTGELFF
V: TRBV5-4; D: NA; size: NA; J: TRBJ2-2; DNA: TGTGCCAGCAGCTTTCCAGGGTCGGTCGGGGAGCTGTTTTTT; CDR3: CASSFPGSVGELFF
V: TRBV5-1; D: TRBD1; size: NA; J: TRBJ2-5; DNA: TGCGCCAGCAGCCTCGGGGACAGCCAAGAGACCCAGTACTTC; CDR3: CASSLGDSQETQYF
V: TRBV30; D: NA; size: NA; J: TRBJ1-4; DNA: TGTGCCTGGAGTCATCCAACTAATGAAAAACTGTTTTTT; CDR3: CAWSHPTNEKLFF
V: TRBV6-1; D: NA; size: NA; J: TRBJ1-2; DNA: TGTGCCAGCAGCACAGGGAGCTTCAACTATGGCTACACCTTC; CDR3: CASSTGSFNYGYTF
V: TRBV14; D: NA; size: NA; J: TRBJ2-7; DNA: TGTGCCAGCAGCCAAACGGACTGGTGGGAGCAGTACTTC; CDR3: CASSQTDWWEQYF
V: TRBV9; D: NA; size: NA; J: TRBJ2-1; DNA: TGTGCCAGCAGCACGAGGTGGGGGGAGCCCGACTACAATGAGCAGTTCTTC; CDR3: CASSTRWGEPDYNEQFF
V: TRBV2; D: TRBD2; size: NA; J: TRBJ2-7; DNA: TGTGCCAGCAGTGAAGAAGTAGCGGGAGGAGGGGAGCAGTACTTC; CDR3: CASSEEVAGGGEQYF
V: TRBV5-1; D: TRBD2; size: NA; J: TRBJ2-3; DNA: TGCGCCAGCAGCAGGGAGGGACTAGATACGCAGTATTTT; CDR3: CASSREGLDTQYF
V: TRBV29-1; D: NA; size: once; J: TRBJ2-5; DNA: TGCAGCGCTGACGGGAGTTCTCGAGAGACCCAGTACTTC; CDR3: CSADGSSRETQYF
V: TRBV5-4; D: TRBD1; size: NA; J: TRBJ1-2; DNA: TGTGCCAGCAGCTTCCCATTTACAGGGGGCGAGGGCTACACCTTC; CDR3: CASSFPFTGGEGYTF
V: TRBV5-4; D: TRBD2; size: once; J: TRBJ2-7; DNA: TGTGCCAGCAGCAGGATGACTAGCGGGAGGGCTCACGAGCAGTACTTC; CDR3: CASSRMTSGRAHEQYF
V: TRBV27; D: TRBD1; size: NA; J: TRBJ2-2; DNA: TGTGCCAGCAGAAACCCGACAGGGTCTGGCACCGGGGAGCTGTTTTTT; CDR3: CASRNPTGSGTGELFF
V: TRBV18; D: TRBD1; size: NA; J: TRBJ1-5; DNA: TGTGCCAGCTCACCGCAGGGGGCGCATCAGCCCCAGCATTTT; CDR3: CASSPQGAHQPQHF
V: TRBV28; D: TRBD2; size: NA; J: TRBJ2-7; DNA: TGTGCCAGCAGTTTATCGGGGGGAGGGCCCTACGAGCAGTACTTC; CDR3: CASSLSGGGPYEQYF
V: TRBV7-9; D: NA; size: once; J: TRBJ2-5; DNA: TGTGCCAGCAGCTTAGGCAGGGGGGGAGAGACCCAGTACTTC; CDR3: CASSLGRGGETQYF
V: TRBV11-2; D: NA; size: NA; J: TRBJ1-1; DNA: TGTGCCAGCAGCCCCCGCGTCTCCAAGGTAACTGAAGCTTTCTTT; CDR3: CASSPRVSKVTEAFF
V: TRBV5-6; D: TRBD1; size: few; J: TRBJ1-5; DNA: TGTGCCAGCAGCCCCGCAGGGGGGAGCAATCAGCCCCAGCATTTT; CDR3: CASSPAGGSNQPQHF
V: TRBV6-5; D: NA; size: once; J: TRBJ2-1; DNA: TGTGCCAGCAGTTACTCTGGGGCGCAGTTCTTC; CDR3: CASSYSGAQFF
V: TRBV6-6; D: TRBD1; size: NA; J: TRBJ2-7; DNA: TGTGCCAGCACCCGGGCCGGGACAGGCTACGAGCAGTACTTC; CDR3: CASTRAGTGYEQYF
V: TRBV5-1; D: NA; size: NA; J: TRBJ2-4; DNA: TGCGCCAGCAGCTTGGAGCGTCAGGGAAACATTCAGTACTTC; CDR3: CASSLERQGNIQYF
V: TRBV2; D: NA; size: NA; J: TRBJ1-2; DNA: TGTGCCAGCAGTGAGGAGGGGAGGGGACAAAACTATGGCTACACCTTC; CDR3: CASSEEGRGQNYGYTF
V: TRBV28; D: TRBD2; size: once; J: TRBJ2-3; DNA: TGTGCCAGCAGTCTGCGGACTAGCGGGAGACCAGATACGCAGTATTTT; CDR3: CASSLRTSGRPDTQYF
V: TRBV5-1; D: NA; size: NA; J: TRBJ1-5; DNA: TGCGCCAGCAGCTTGGAGGGGGATCAAAAGCCCCAGCATTTT; CDR3: CASSLEGDQKPQHF
V: TRBV30; D: NA; size: NA; J: TRBJ2-7; DNA: TGTGCCTGGAGTGCTTCGACAGTCTACTACGAGCAGTACTTC; CDR3: CAWSASTVYYEQYF
V: TRBV5-1; D: NA; size: NA; J: TRBJ1-5; DNA: TGCGCCAGCAGCTTGACGAGCGGCAATCAGCCCCAGCATTTT; CDR3: CASSLTSGNQPQHF
V: TRBV19; D: NA; size: NA; J: TRBJ1-3; DNA: TGTGCCTCCGTCACCCTCCTGGGCTCTGGAAACACCATATATTTT; CDR3: CASVTLLGSGNTIYF
V: TRBV7-2; D: NA; size: NA; J: TRBJ1-5; DNA: TGTGCCAGCAGCTTATCTCAGTCAAGTCAGCCCCAGCATTTT; CDR3: CASSLSQSSQPQHF
V: TRBV2; D: NA; size: NA; J: TRBJ1-5; DNA: TGTGCCAGCAGTGAAACGGTATCGGCCCAGCATTTT; CDR3: CASSETVSAQHF
V: TRBV11-2; D: TRBD2; size: NA; J: TRBJ2-2; DNA: TGTGCCAGCAGCTTAGCCCGCGGGGGGACCGGGGAGCTGTTTTTT; CDR3: CASSLARGGTGELFF
V: TRBV7-2; D: TRBD1; size: few; J: TRBJ2-7; DNA: TGTGCCAGCAGCTTGACCACAATACGCAGCCTATCCGACAGGGTCGAGCAGTACTTC; CDR3: CASSLTTIRSLSDRVEQYF
V: TRBV18; D: TRBD1; size: once; J: TRBJ2-5; DNA: TGTGCCAGCTCACCGACGGTACAGGGGGCAAAGGAGACCCAGTACTTC; CDR3: CASSPTVQGAKETQYF
V: TRBV10-1; D: NA; size: NA; J: TRBJ2-5; DNA: TGCGCCAGCAGTGGGGCCGGGACCCAAGAGACCCAGTACTTC; CDR3: CASSGAGTQETQYF
V: TRBV7-9; D: NA; size: once; J: TRBJ2-2; DNA: TGTGCCAGCAGCTTAGTCGGGGGAGAACGGTCCGGGGAGCTGTTTTTT; CDR3: CASSLVGGERSGELFF
V: TRBV11-2; D: NA; size: NA; J: TRBJ2-6; DNA: TGTGCCAGCAAGTTAACTGGGGCCAACGTCCTGACTTTC; CDR3: CASKLTGANVLTF
V: TRBV4-2; D: TRBD1; size: NA; J: TRBJ1-1; DNA: TGTGCCAGCAGCCAGGAAGCGACAGGGGGCACTGAAGCTTTCTTT; CDR3: CASSQEATGGTEAFF
V: TRBV10-3; D: NA; size: NA; J: TRBJ2-1; DNA: TGTGCCATCACCGGAGGCCCGAATGAGCAGTTCTTC; CDR3: CAITGGPNEQFF
V: TRBV9; D: NA; size: NA; J: TRBJ2-2; DNA: TGTGCCAGCAGCGGAATTCGGGAGCTGTTTTTT; CDR3: CASSGIRELFF
V: TRBV6-6; D: NA; size: NA; J: TRBJ2-7; DNA: TGTGCCAGCAGTTACTCCGGGACTGTGGCCTACGAGCAGTACTTC; CDR3: CASSYSGTVAYEQYF
V: TRBV7-2; D: TRBD1; size: NA; J: TRBJ1-4; DNA: TGTGCCAGCAGCCGAAAACGGGGGACAGCAGATAATGAAAAACTGTTTTTT; CDR3: CASSRKRGTADNEKLFF
V: TRBV29-1; D: NA; size: NA; J: TRBJ1-1; DNA: TGCAGCGTTGAAAGGACAGAGCCACTTGAAGCTTTCTTT; CDR3: CSVERTEPLEAFF
V: TRBV6-1; D: TRBD2; size: NA; J: TRBJ2-7; DNA: TGTGCCAGCTCCACGGGACGTTGGGAGGGCGAGCAGTACTTC; CDR3: CASSTGRWEGEQYF
V: TRBV19; D: NA; size: NA; J: TRBJ2-3; DNA: TGTGCCAGCCGAACCGAAGGGGCCCGCGGGTATACGCAGTATTTT; CDR3: CASRTEGARGYTQYF
V: TRBV9; D: TRBD2; size: once; J: TRBJ2-1; DNA: TGTGCCAGCAGCCCGCGCGCGGGACTAGCGGGAAGTATATATGAGCAGTTCTTC; CDR3: CASSPRAGLAGSIYEQFF
V: TRBV4-1; D: TRBD1; size: NA; J: TRBJ2-5; DNA: TGCGCCAGCAGCCAGGCGACAGGGGGGCGGGAGACCCAGTACTTC; CDR3: CASSQATGGRETQYF
V: TRBV9; D: TRBD2; size: NA; J: TRBJ2-2; DNA: TGTGCCAGCAGCCCTTATAGCGGGAGGGCTTCGAACACCGGGGAGCTGTTTTTT; CDR3: CASSPYSGRASNTGELFF
V: TRBV5-1; D: NA; size: NA; J: TRBJ2-7; DNA: TGCGCCAGCAGCTTGGGAGGACGGAGCTCCTACGAGCAGTACTTC; CDR3: CASSLGGRSSYEQYF
V: TRBV4-2; D: NA; size: NA; J: TRBJ2-5; DNA: TGTGCCAGCAGCCAAGATCAAGGCAGAGAAGAGACCCAGTACTTC; CDR3: CASSQDQGREETQYF
V: TRBV28; D: TRBD1; size: few; J: TRBJ1-5; DNA: TGTGCCAGCATTCCCGGACAGGGGCGTCAGCCCCAGCATTTT; CDR3: CASIPGQGRQPQHF
V: TRBV6-5; D: NA; size: NA; J: TRBJ2-3; DNA: TGTGCCAGCAGCTTATGGGTAGGCCCCACAGATACGCAGTATTTT; CDR3: CASSLWVGPTDTQYF
V: TRBV18; D: TRBD1; size: NA; J: TRBJ1-1; DNA: TGTGCCAGCACCTTAGGGACAGGGACGAACACTGAAGCTTTCTTT; CDR3: CASTLGTGTNTEAFF
V: TRBV27; D: NA; size: NA; J: TRBJ2-3; DNA: TGTGCCAGCACTCCGCAACCCCGGGAAAACACAGATACGCAGTATTTT; CDR3: CASTPQPRENTDTQYF
V: TRBV7-8; D: NA; size: once; J: TRBJ2-3; DNA: TGTGCCAGCAGCTCCTTAGGGGGCGGGACAGTTAGCACAGATACGCAGTATTTT; CDR3: CASSSLGGGTVSTDTQYF
V: TRBV4-1; D: NA; size: NA; J: TRBJ1-5; DNA: TGCGCCAGCAGCCAAGATAGGTCGGAGAGGAATCAGCCCCAGCATTTT; CDR3: CASSQDRSERNQPQHF
V: TRBV28; D: TRBD1; size: NA; J: TRBJ2-6; DNA: TGTGCCAGCAGCCGTCCCGGGACAGGGGGCTTCGGGGCCAACGTCCTGACTTTC; CDR3: CASSRPGTGGFGANVLTF
V: TRBV6-5; D: NA; size: NA; J: TRBJ2-7; DNA: TGTGCCAGCAGTTACGCCGGGCTGCGGGAGCAGTACTTC; CDR3: CASSYAGLREQYF